The 22 T cell receptor beta chains below come from one sample, sequenced in a study of cytomegalovirus exposure and HLA in healthy donors. The PCR contained 60 Vbeta and 13 Jbeta primers. Sequencing was performed with immunoSEQ multiplex PCR; in TCRdb, only in-frame clones are kept and a portion is missing. The sample has some 120,000 clones, about 74% seen once. The sequencing sample was made of PBMCs. These receptors came from a woman between 45 and 65 years old in good health and CMV-seropositive.

The V gene is TRBV10-1, the J gene TRBJ2-1, with 15 nucleotides matching TRBD2. The germline gives CDR1 WNHNN, CDR2 SYGVQD (reference sequence). V was clipped by 6 bases and J by 0 bases; unmatched bases: 6. The CDR3 is made up of 18 amino acids. The DNA for the CDR3 is TGCGCCAGCAGCCCAGGGACTAGCGGGGGGCCCTCCTACAATGAGCAGTTCTTC. Translating gives CASSPGTSGGPSYNEQFF.

The chain combines TRBV5-1 with TRBJ2-2; 10 positions agree with TRBD2. Germline CDR1 SGHRS, CDR2 YFSETQ. The V and J ends lost 1 base and 7 bases, in that order; junction bases with no gene match: 13. This CDR3 has 18 residues. The CDR3 DNA follows: TGCGCCAGCAGCTTGCGCCCTACTAGCGGGGACCGGGACGGGGAGCTGTTTTTT. It codes for CASSLRPTSGDRDGELFF.

This chain joins TRBV7-2 and TRBJ1-6; TRBD1 matches 8 bases. The CDR3 runs to 16 residues. Germline CDR1 is SGHTA and CDR2 is FQGNSA. V was clipped by 4 bases and J by 2 bases; unmatched bases: 4. This CDR3 is CASSSQGGAYNSPLHF. The CDR3 coding sequence is TGTGCCAGCAGCTCACAGGGGGGAGCCTATAATTCACCCCTCCACTTT. The whole variable domain, remainder taken from reference TRBV7-2 and TRBJ1-6, is GAGVSQSPSNKVTEKGKDVELRCDPISGHTALYWYRQSLGQGLEFLIYFQGNSAPDKSGLPSDRFSAERTGGSVSTLTIQRTQQEDSAVYLCASSSQGGAYNSPLHFGNGTRLTVT.

The genes are TRBV2 and TRBJ1-5; D not certain. The CDR3 runs 13 residues. Germline CDR1 is SNHLY and CDR2 is FYNNEI. Deletions cut 6 bases from V and 9 bases from J, with 15 bases between. The CDR3 is CASRRESAGPQHF. The CDR3 DNA follows: TGTGCCAGCAGACGCGAATCCGCGGGGCCCCAGCATTTT.

The chain uses TRBV13 and TRBJ1-2, with 8 bases aligning to TRBD1. This CDR3 is 16 amino acids long. V lost 0 bases, J lost 7 bases, and 10 bases stayed unmatched. Germline lookup yields CDR1 PRHDT and CDR2 FYEKMQ (reference sequence). Written as DNA, the CDR3 is TGTGCCAGCAGCTTAGGATTACTGACAGGGGTGATTGGCTACACCTTC. Its translation: CASSLGLLTGVIGYTF.

Notes on this clone: The sample holds other DNA sequences that translate to the same CDR3. The chain joins TRBV7-2 to TRBJ1-4; TRBD1 is a possible D gene (6 bases). Trimming pared 1 base from V and 5 bases from J, leaving 8 bases between. The CDR3 contains 14 residues. Germline V CDR1 and CDR2: SGHTA, FQGNSA. The CDR3 reads CASSLDRANEKLFF. As DNA, the CDR3 is TGTGCCAGCAGCTTAGACAGGGCAAATGAAAAACTGTTTTTT.

The chain recombines TRBV6-5 with TRBJ1-5, with D possibly being TRBD1 (5 bases). The CDR3 covers 16 residues. V lost 2 bases and J 2 bases, leaving 13 bases between the germline ends. Germline assignment: CDR1 MNHEY and CDR2 SVGAGI. The CDR3 loop reads CASSYGGGGGNQPQHF. CDR3 nucleotides: TGTGCCAGCAGTTACGGGGGAGGAGGCGGCAATCAGCCCCAGCATTTT.

This clone showed up just a few times. The CDR3 region has the DNA TGTGCCAGCAGTTCCCTTCGACAGGGCTCGGAAGAGACCCAGTACTTC. This sequence encodes CASSSLRQGSEETQYF. The J gene is TRBJ2-5, the V gene TRBV11-2, with 7 positions matching TRBD1. V lost 6 bases to trimming and J lost 3 bases; unmatched junction nucleotides: 13. This CDR3 comprises 16 residues. Germline loops: CDR1 SGHAT, CDR2 FQNNGV.

This sequence joins TRBV27 and TRBJ1-4, with D tentatively TRBD1 (6 bases). The V end was cut by 4 bases, the J end by 5 bases, with 14 bases between. Germline V gene lookup returns CDR1 MNHEY and CDR2 SMNVEV (reference sequence). CDR3 length: 15 amino acids. The CDR3 sequence: CASSYAGGRNEKLFF. CDR3 DNA sequence: TGTGCCAGCAGTTACGCCGGGGGGCGAAATGAAAAACTGTTTTTT.

The genes are TRBV6-1 and TRBJ2-1, with TRBD2 matching over 11 bases. The CDR3 runs to 16 residues. J gave up 10 bases and V 1 base, and 9 bases lay outside the gene matches. The germline gives CDR1 MNHNS, CDR2 SASEGT. The CDR3 sequence: CASSEDPLAGGLEQFF. The CDR3 bases are TGTGCCAGCAGTGAAGATCCCTTAGCGGGGGGGCTCGAGCAGTTCTTC.

With regard to this clone: An end of the junction does not agree with germline; a read error may underlie this. This chain joins TRBV7-2 and TRBJ2-1, with TRBD2 identical over 12 bases. Germline assignment: CDR1 SGHTA and CDR2 FQGNSA. This CDR3 is 16 amino acids long. The CDR3: CACSLASGGAENEQFF. For the CDR3, the DNA is TGTGCCTGCAGCTTAGCTAGCGGGGGGGCCGAAAATGAGCAGTTCTTC.

This clone was seen at least ten times. The chain links TRBV14 to TRBJ2-7; possible D gene TRBD2, 6 bases. Trimming pared 4 bases from V and 6 bases from J, leaving 7 bases between. Germline values: CDR1 SGHDN, CDR2 FVKESK. This CDR3 comprises 11 residues. This CDR3 is CASSRGVEQYF. CDR3 DNA sequence: TGTGCCAGCAGCCGGGGGGTCGAGCAGTACTTC.

V is TRBV27 and J is TRBJ2-3; TRBD2 is a possible D gene (7 bases). CDR3 length equals 17 residues. The germline CDR1 and CDR2 sequences are MNHEY and SMNVEV (reference sequence). V lost 7 bases and J 0 bases, leaving 20 bases between the germline ends. The CDR3 DNA is TGTGCCAGCACCCCGAAGTTCGGGGGGCGGAGCACAGATACGCAGTATTTT. Its translation is CASTPKFGGRSTDTQYF.

This chain uses TRBV13 with TRBJ2-3; 9 nucleotides agree with TRBD2. Per germline, CDR1 PRHDT and CDR2 FYEKMQ (reference sequence). V gave up 1 base and J gave up 2 bases; unmatched junction bases: 1. This CDR3 is built from 15 residues. Here the CDR3 DNA reads TGTGCCAGCAGCTTAGAGCGGGGGGACACAGATACGCAGTATTTT. Translated: CASSLERGDTDTQYF.

V gene TRBV30 combines with J gene TRBJ2-3; a weak D match, TRBD2 (7 bases). Germline V CDR1 and CDR2: GTSNPN, SVGIG (reference sequence). The V gene lost 3 bases and the J gene lost 0 bases, with 10 bases spanning the gap. The CDR3 covers 14 residues. CDR3 protein: CAWSRGASTDTQYF. The CDR3 DNA is TGTGCCTGGAGCCGGGGGGCTAGCACAGATACGCAGTATTTT.

This clone has only a few counts. The genes are TRBV25-1 and TRBJ1-6, with D hard to call. The germline V and J ends were trimmed by 5 bases and 10 bases, with 9 bases remaining between them. In germline, CDR1 is MGHDK, CDR2 SYGVNS. The CDR3 runs 12 residues. CDR3 sequence (DNA): TGTGCCAGCAGTACATGGGCCTCACCCCTCCACTTT. This sequence encodes CASSTWASPLHF.

The V gene is TRBV30, the J gene TRBJ2-5; the D gene is possibly TRBD2 (6 bases). The germline gives CDR1 GTSNPN, CDR2 SVGIG (reference sequence). The CDR3 sequence is 11 residues long. V was clipped by 5 bases and J by 4 bases, with 8 bases between them. The DNA for the CDR3 is TGTGCCTGGGTCGGGAGAGAGACCCAGTACTTC. Residues: CAWVGRETQYF.

V usage is TRBV5-4 and J usage is TRBJ2-2; 7 nucleotides line up with TRBD1. Unmatched junction bases numbered 4, after V lost 3 bases and J lost 2 bases. Germline V gene sequence: CDR1 SGHNT, CDR2 YYREEE (reference sequence). CDR3 length equals 15 residues. The CDR3: CASSSGTANTGELFF. CDR3 nucleotide sequence: TGTGCCAGCAGCTCCGGGACAGCCAACACCGGGGAGCTGTTTTTT.

This clone was observed a single time. The rearrangement joins TRBV30 to TRBJ2-1; 11 bases align to TRBD2. J lost 4 bases, V lost 7 bases, and 12 bases had no gene match. Looked up from germline, CDR1 is GTSNPN and CDR2 is SVGIG (reference sequence). This CDR3 region has 16 residues. CDR3 amino acids: CAFRTSSGGTYNEQFF. In DNA form, the CDR3 reads TGTGCCTTTCGGACGTCTAGCGGGGGGACGTACAATGAGCAGTTCTTC.

The chain couples TRBV11-2 to TRBJ2-5, with TRBD1 matching 8 bases. Germline CDR1 reads SGHAT; CDR2 reads FQNNGV. V shed 4 bases, J shed 1 base, and the junction held 5 bases outside the gene matches. This CDR3 contains 15 residues. The CDR3, as DNA: TGTGCCAGCAGCTACGGGACAGGCGTCCAAGAGACCCAGTACTTC. Translation: CASSYGTGVQETQYF.

In its sample, this clone was seen once. The chain employs TRBV6-4 and TRBJ2-7; TRBD1 agrees at 12 bases. Germline V gives CDR1 MRHNA, CDR2 SNTAGT. There are 16 residues in the CDR3. Trimming at V came to 5 bases and at J to 5 bases, leaving 10 bases not matched to a gene. The CDR3: CASSSHSGTGGHEQYF. CDR3 DNA sequence: TGTGCCAGCAGTTCTCACTCCGGGACAGGGGGCCACGAGCAGTACTTC.

This clone showed up just a few times. The chain recombines TRBV6-5 with TRBJ1-5; 7 nucleotides match TRBD1. The CDR3 has 12 amino acids. J lost 8 bases, V lost 6 bases, and 4 bases had no gene match. CDR1 and CDR2 (germline): MNHEY, SVGAGI. DNA for the CDR3: TGTGCCAGCAGACAGGGGAAGGAGCCCCAGCATTTT. Its protein is CASRQGKEPQHF.